The 6 T cell receptor beta chains reported below all come from one sample, sequenced in a study of T-cell reconstitution after alpha-beta-depleted transplantation in children. As it was prepared, the TCRbeta library received unique molecular identifiers. TCRdb re-called the PCR reads with MiXCR, one entry per CDR3 protein. The top ten hold 13% to 15% of the sample, which has fewer than 700,000 distinct CDR3 sequences, more than 20% seen once. The specimen comprised PBMCs, mostly from graft donor cells, sampled 360 days after TCRalphabeta/CD19-depleted stem cell transplant. These receptors came from a boy younger than two who had a stem cell transplant for acute myeloid leukemia, so the T cells may come from the graft donor.

This clonotype was counted at least ten times. The chain employs TRBV10-1 and TRBJ2-7; 7 positions agree with TRBD1. The germline V gene encodes CDR1 WNHNN and CDR2 SYGVQD (reference sequence). CDR3 length: 14 amino acids. The V and J ends lost 6 bases and 5 bases, in that order; junction bases with no gene match: 10. This chain's CDR3 is CASRDSYQGDEQYV. In nucleotides, the CDR3 is TGCGCCAGCAGGGATAGTTACCAGGGGGACGAGCAGTACGTC.

This clonotype was detected a few times. The V and J genes are TRBV6-5 and TRBJ2-1, with D unresolved. The CDR3 runs 18 residues. Trimming took 4 bases from V and 1 from J, leaving 20 bases between them. Germline loops: CDR1 MNHEY, CDR2 SVGAGI. Here the CDR3 reads CASSSRRQLSLSYNEQFF. CDR3 sequence (DNA): TGTGCCAGCAGTTCCCGCCGTCAGCTATCCTTATCCTACAATGAGCAGTTCTTC.

This clonotype was counted ten times or more. J is TRBJ2-3 and V is TRBV5-1, with a weak D call TRBD1 (5 bases). The germline V gene has CDR1 SGHRS and CDR2 YFSETQ. Trimming left V 2 bases short and J 5 bases short, with 18 bases between. The CDR3 contains 16 residues. DNA of the CDR3: TGCGCCAGCAGCTTACAGGCGTCCCCTGCTCAAGATACGCAGTATTTT. It specifies CASSLQASPAQDTQYF.

The table lists this clonotype with many counts. The chain combines TRBV28 with TRBJ2-7; a weak D match, TRBD1 (6 bases). The germline gives CDR1 MDHEN, CDR2 SYDVKM. Trimming pared 1 base from V and 0 bases from J, leaving 19 bases between. This CDR3 has 18 amino acids. CDR3 DNA: TGTGCCAGCAGTTTATCCTTCACCGGGACACCAAGCTCCTACGAGCAGTACGTC. Amino acid sequence: CASSLSFTGTPSSYEQYV.

The V call is TRBV7-2, the J call TRBJ2-3; tentative D call: TRBD2 (6 bases). Trimming removed 2 bases from V and 5 bases from J, with 20 bases in between. This CDR3 contains 17 residues. The germline gives CDR1 SGHTA, CDR2 FQGNSA. The CDR3 DNA follows: TGTGCCAGCAGCTTATTTTTGCGGACTACCGGGGGAGATACGCAGTATTTT. Amino acid sequence: CASSLFLRTTGGDTQYF.

J is TRBJ2-2 and V is TRBV12-3 or TRBV12-4, with TRBD1 matching 7 bases. With V trimmed by 3 bases and J by 6 bases, 22 bases remained unmatched. The CDR3 runs 20 residues. The DNA for the CDR3 is TGTGCCAGCAGTTTTAGATTTCCCCGGGACAGACCTTCGATAGCCGGGGAGCTGTTTTTT. This sequence encodes CASSFRFPRDRPSIAGELFF.